This is a list of T cell receptor beta chains from one sample in a study of blood T cell repertoires in COVID-19. Clones were sequenced by immunoSEQ multiplex PCR, and TCRdb holds only the in-frame ones, with some missing. Here the sample spans some 200,000 clones, more than 80% being singletons. Sequenced: peripheral blood. The source is a woman older than 75 with COVID-19, enrolled during active disease. CDR3s include the opening cysteine and the closing phenylalanine or tryptophan. The D gene is left open where the match is weak. Clone size is not always given. Where it is, it says once, few, many or a class for expanded clones.

>TRBJ2-7|TRBV6-5|TRBD1|NA
CASIYSGGTYEQYF
TGTGCCAGCATTTACTCAGGGGGTACCTACGAGCAGTACTTC
>TRBJ2-2|TRBV19|NA|NA
CASTRGPGGASAGELFF
TGTGCCAGTACCCGAGGGCCTGGGGGGGCCTCCGCCGGGGAGCTGTTTTTT
>TRBJ1-1|TRBV18|TRBD1|NA
CASSPLSGQGIAEAFF
TGTGCCAGCTCACCGCTTTCGGGACAGGGAATCGCTGAAGCTTTCTTT
>TRBJ2-7|TRBV5-4|TRBD2|NA
CASTPSLLSGSGEQYF
TGTGCCAGCACCCCTAGTTTACTTAGCGGGAGTGGCGAGCAGTACTTC
>TRBJ2-7|TRBV2|NA|NA
CASRSESYEQYF
TGTGCCAGCAGGTCAGAATCCTACGAGCAGTACTTC
>TRBJ1-1|TRBV6-1|NA|few
CASSEGAGGTEAFF
TGTGCCAGCAGTGAAGGGGCGGGGGGCACTGAAGCTTTCTTT
>TRBJ1-6|TRBV9|NA|NA
CASSVGGEDSPLHF
TGTGCCAGCAGCGTAGGAGGGGAGGATTCACCCCTCCACTTT
>TRBJ1-4|TRBV5-5|TRBD1|once
CASSTGQGATNEKLFF
TGTGCCAGCAGCACAGGACAGGGAGCAACTAATGAAAAACTGTTTTTT
>TRBJ2-1|TRBV5-4|NA|NA
CASRWGLSTSSYNEQFF
TGTGCCAGCAGGTGGGGGCTCTCTACGAGCTCCTACAATGAGCAGTTCTTC
>TRBJ2-3|TRBV4-2|TRBD2|NA
CASSQVGGLAGVTDTQYF
TGTGCCAGCAGCCAAGTAGGGGGACTAGCGGGGGTTACAGATACGCAGTATTTT
>TRBJ1-5|TRBV21-1|NA|NA
CASSKGAGLNQPQHF
TGTGCCAGCAGCAAAGGGGCGGGCCTCAATCAGCCCCAGCATTTT
>TRBJ2-1|TRBV5-6|NA|NA
CASSFTPGVAYNEQFF
TGTGCCAGCAGCTTTACGCCCGGAGTGGCCTACAATGAGCAGTTCTTC
>TRBJ2-1|TRBV5-1|NA|NA
CASSLLESDGEQFF
TGCGCCAGCAGCTTGCTGGAGTCGGATGGTGAGCAGTTCTTC